These 5 T cell receptor beta chains were sequenced from one sample in a study of tumor and adjacent non-tumor tissue in lung cancer. RNA was extracted from bulk tissue without any cell sorting. Three rounds of nested PCR, following a modified ARM-PCR protocol, produced the TCRbeta library. Using its own MiXCR run on the multiplex PCR reads, TCRdb lists one record per CDR3 protein. The sample holds 70,000 to 80,000 distinct CDR3 sequences, roughly 72% seen once. The sample consisted of lung tumor tissue. The origin of the receptors is a woman aged 40 to 50 with non-small cell lung cancer.

On this clonotype itself: The missing conserved phenylalanine or tryptophan at the end of this CDR3 makes a read error likely. The chain is built from TRBV6-5 and TRBJ1-3, with 8 bases fitting TRBD1. The CDR3 runs to 14 residues. Losses at the gene ends were 6 bases for V and 0 bases for J; bases not matched to a gene: 1. From germline, CDR1 is MNHEY and CDR2 SVGAGI. The CDR3 spells CASRDRVSGNTIYL. CDR3 coding DNA: TGTGCCAGCAGGGACAGGGTCTCTGGAAACACCATATATCTT.

This chain uses TRBV12-3 or TRBV12-4 with TRBJ1-2; D not certain. Trimming removed 7 bases at V and 8 bases at J, with 20 bases between. The CDR3 totals 14 residues. CDR3 in DNA: TGTGCCAGCATCCCTAATACGGGCCTTGGCGGCTACACCTTC. This gives the protein CASIPNTGLGGYTF.

The chain joins TRBV13 to TRBJ2-7, with D maybe TRBD2 (5 bases). Trimming stripped 5 bases from V and 2 bases from J, with 16 bases between. The CDR3 consists of 15 residues. CDR1 is PRHDT, CDR2 FYEKMQ, per germline (reference sequence). The CDR3 nucleotides are TGTGCCAGCAGCGGCCGTCCCTTCGGGACCTACGAGCAGTACTTC. It is translated as CASSGRPFGTYEQYF.

This chain joins TRBV6-6 and TRBJ1-1; D is unclear. CDR3 length: 13 amino acids. V was trimmed by 7 bases and J by 6 bases, leaving 15 bases between them. Germline CDR1 reads MNHNY; CDR2 reads SVGAGI (reference sequence). The CDR3 spells CASNSRCIAEAFF. The DNA of the CDR3 is TGTGCCAGCAACTCCAGGTGTATCGCTGAAGCTTTCTTT.

Concerning this clonotype itself: The junction departs from germline at one end; a sequencing error may be responsible. The CDR3 protein is CASSLAYVQYNEQLF. The CDR3 DNA follows: TGTGCCAGCAGCCTGGCGTATGTGCAATACAATGAGCAGCTCTTC. The V call is TRBV5-4, the J call TRBJ2-1; D is unclear. The CDR3 runs 15 residues. Germline V CDR1 and CDR2: SGHNT, YYREEE (reference sequence).